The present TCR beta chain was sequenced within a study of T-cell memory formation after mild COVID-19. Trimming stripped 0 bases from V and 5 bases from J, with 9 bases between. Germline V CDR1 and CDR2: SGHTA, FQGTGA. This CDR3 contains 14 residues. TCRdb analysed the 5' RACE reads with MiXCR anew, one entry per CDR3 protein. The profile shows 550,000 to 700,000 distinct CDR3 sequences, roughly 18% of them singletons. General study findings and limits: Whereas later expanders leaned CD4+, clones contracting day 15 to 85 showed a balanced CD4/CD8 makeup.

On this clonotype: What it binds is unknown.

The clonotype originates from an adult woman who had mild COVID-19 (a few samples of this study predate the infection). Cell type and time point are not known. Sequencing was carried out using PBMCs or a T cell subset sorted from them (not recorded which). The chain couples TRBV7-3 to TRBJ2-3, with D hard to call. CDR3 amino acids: CASSLTPDRDTQYF. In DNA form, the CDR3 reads TGTGCCAGCAGCTTAACCCCGGACCGAGATACGCAGTATTTT.